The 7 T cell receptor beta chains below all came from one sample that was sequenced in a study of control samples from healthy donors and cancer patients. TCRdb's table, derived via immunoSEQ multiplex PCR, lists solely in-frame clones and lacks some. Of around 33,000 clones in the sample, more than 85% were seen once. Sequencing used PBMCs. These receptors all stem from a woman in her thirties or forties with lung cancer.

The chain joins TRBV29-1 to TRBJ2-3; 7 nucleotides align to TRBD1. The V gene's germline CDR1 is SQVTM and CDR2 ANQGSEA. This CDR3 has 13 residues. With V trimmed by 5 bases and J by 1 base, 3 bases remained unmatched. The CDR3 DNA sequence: TGCAGCGTTACAGGGGAACGCACAGATACGCAGTATTTT. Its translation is CSVTGERTDTQYF.

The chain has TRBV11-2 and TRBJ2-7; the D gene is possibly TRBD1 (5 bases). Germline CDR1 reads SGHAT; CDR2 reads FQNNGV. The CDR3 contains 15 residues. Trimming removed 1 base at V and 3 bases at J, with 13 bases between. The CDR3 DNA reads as TGTGCCAGCAGCTTAGGGACACGTACTTTCTACGAGCAGTACTTC. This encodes CASSLGTRTFYEQYF. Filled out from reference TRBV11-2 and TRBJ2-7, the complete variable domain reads EAGVAQSPRYKIIEKRQSVAFWCNPISGHATLYWYQQILGQGPKLLIQFQNNGVVDDSQLPKDRFSAERLKGVDSTLKIQPAKLEDSAVYLCASSLGTRTFYEQYFGPGTRLTVT.

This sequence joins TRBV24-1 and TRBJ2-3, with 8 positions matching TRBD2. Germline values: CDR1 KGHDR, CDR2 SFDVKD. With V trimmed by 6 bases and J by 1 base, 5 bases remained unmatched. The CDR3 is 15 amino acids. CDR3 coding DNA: TGTGCCACCAGTTTTGGTAGCGGGGGCACAGATACGCAGTATTTT. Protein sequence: CATSFGSGGTDTQYF.

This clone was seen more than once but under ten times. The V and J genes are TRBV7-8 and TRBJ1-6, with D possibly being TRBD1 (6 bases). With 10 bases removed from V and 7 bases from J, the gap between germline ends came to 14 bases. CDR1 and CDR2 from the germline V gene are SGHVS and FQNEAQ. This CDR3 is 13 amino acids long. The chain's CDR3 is CATGDRRNSPLHF. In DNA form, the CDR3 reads TGTGCCACCGGAGACAGGAGGAATTCACCCCTCCACTTT.

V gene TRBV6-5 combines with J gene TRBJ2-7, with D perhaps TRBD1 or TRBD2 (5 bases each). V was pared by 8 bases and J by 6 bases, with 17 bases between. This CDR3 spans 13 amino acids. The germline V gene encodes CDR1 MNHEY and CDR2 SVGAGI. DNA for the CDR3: TGTGCCAGCCGGGACCTCGGGACGGTCGAGCAGTACTTC. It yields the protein CASRDLGTVEQYF.

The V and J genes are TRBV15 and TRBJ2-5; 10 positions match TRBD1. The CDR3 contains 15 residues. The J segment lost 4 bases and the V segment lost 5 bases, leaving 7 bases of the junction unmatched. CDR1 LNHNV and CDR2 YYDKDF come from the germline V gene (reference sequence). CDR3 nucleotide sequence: TGTGCCACCAGCGAGGGACAGGGGAGTTTAGAGACCCAGTACTTC. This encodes CATSEGQGSLETQYF.

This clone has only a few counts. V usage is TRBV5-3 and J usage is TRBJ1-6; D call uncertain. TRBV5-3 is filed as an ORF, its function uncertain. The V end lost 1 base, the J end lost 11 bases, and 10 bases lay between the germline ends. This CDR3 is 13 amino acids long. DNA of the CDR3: TGTGCCAGAAGCTTGACCCCCTCCCCACCCCTCCACTTT. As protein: CARSLTPSPPLHF.